This TCR beta chain was found in a study of T cells after yellow fever vaccination. Study-wide points: Clonotypes found in both CD4 and CD8 compartments made up a small share.

Note on this clonotype: As yet, its antigen is unknown.

Germline values: CDR1 LGHDT, CDR2 YNNKEL (reference sequence). V was cut by 5 bases and J by 2 bases, with 7 bases left in between. There are 14 residues in the CDR3. 5'RACE template switching produced TCR cDNA carrying a universal primer site and UMIs. TCRdb called the 5' RACE reads again in MiXCR, with one record for every CDR3 protein. The sample lists around 590,000 distinct CDR3 sequences; 9% to 15% were seen once. This sequence originates from a man younger than 40 who received the YFV17D yellow fever vaccine. The V call is TRBV3-1, the J call TRBJ2-6; D is ambiguous. The sequenced sample was PBMCs, obtained on the day of the yellow fever booster vaccination. CDR3 sequence (DNA): TGTGCCAGCAGCAACAGTCCTGGGGCCAACGTCCTGACTTTC. This translates into CASSNSPGANVLTF.